These 27 T cell receptor beta chains were sequenced from one sample in a study of T-cell reconstitution after alpha-beta-depleted transplantation in children. A library of TCRbeta sequences, prepared with unique molecular identifiers, was generated. TCRdb re-analysed the PCR reads in MiXCR, keeping a single row per CDR3 protein. In the table there are a few hundred thousand distinct CDR3 sequences, 25% to 30% of which are singletons. The material sequenced was PBMCs, taken before TCRalphabeta/CD19-depleted stem cell transplant. The receptors were gathered from a boy less than two years old with Wiskott-Aldrich syndrome, due to receive a stem cell transplant.

This chain joins TRBV29-1 and TRBJ1-2, with a tentative D call TRBD1 (5 bases). This CDR3 comprises 14 residues. V was shortened by 0 bases and J by 8 bases, with 16 bases between the two germline ends. Looked up from germline, CDR1 is SQVTM and CDR2 is ANQGSEA. DNA of the CDR3: TGCAGCGTTGAAGATCAAGGGCGGGGGAGAGGCTACACCTTC. This translates into CSVEDQGRGRGYTF.

This chain connects TRBV4-2 to TRBJ2-7; possibly TRBD1 for D (6 bases). Trimming took off 0 bases at V and 4 bases at J, with 16 bases between the two ends. Germline loops: CDR1 LGHNA, CDR2 YNFKEQ. The length of the CDR3 is 16 residues. The CDR3 is CASSQDPGTNLYEQYF. The CDR3 DNA reads as TGTGCCAGCAGCCAAGATCCAGGGACAAACCTTTACGAGCAGTACTTC.

The chain couples TRBV28 to TRBJ2-7, with a possible D match to TRBD2 (6 bases). This CDR3 has 15 amino acids. Per the germline V gene, CDR1 is MDHEN and CDR2 is SYDVKM. V was cut by 6 bases and J by 0 bases, with 15 bases left in between. As DNA, the CDR3 is TGTGCCAGCAGCCCCTCGGGGGTTAGCTCCTACGAGCAGTACTTC. Translating it yields CASSPSGVSSYEQYF.

This clonotype was seen many times. The rearrangement links TRBV7-8 to TRBJ2-2, with TRBD2 matching over 13 bases. With V trimmed by 5 bases and J by 7 bases, 7 bases remained unmatched. Germline V gene data show CDR1 as SGHVS and CDR2 as FQNEAQ. The CDR3 contains 16 residues. CDR3 loop: CASSPLTSGRLGELFF. For the CDR3, the DNA is TGTGCCAGCAGCCCACTGACTAGCGGGAGGCTCGGGGAGCTGTTTTTT.

This clonotype was picked up a small number of times. The V gene is TRBV6-2 or TRBV6-3, the J gene TRBJ2-7, with 10 positions matching TRBD2. This CDR3 has 13 residues. Germline values: CDR1 MNHEY, CDR2 SVGEGT. V gave up 6 bases and J gave up 6 bases; unmatched junction bases: 5. The CDR3 coding sequence is TGTGCCAGCAGCAGACTAGCGGGCTTCGAGCAGTACTTC. This translates into CASSRLAGFEQYF.

In this sample, this clonotype turned up a few times. V gene TRBV4-2 combines with J gene TRBJ2-2; TRBD2 is a possible D gene (6 bases). The CDR3 has 18 amino acids. Germline CDR1 is LGHNA and CDR2 is YNFKEQ. V shed 4 bases and J shed 8 bases, with 26 bases lying between them. DNA for the CDR3: TGTGCCAGCAGCCCTTACGATAGCGGAGCAACAGTCAGGGGGGAGCTGTTTTTT. Amino acids: CASSPYDSGATVRGELFF.

The chain couples TRBV20-1 to TRBJ2-7; either TRBD1 or TRBD2 may fit D (5 bases each). The germline V gene has CDR1 DFQATT and CDR2 SNEGSKA (reference sequence). This CDR3 has 15 amino acids. Trimming pared 1 base from V and 7 bases from J, leaving 20 bases between. Written as DNA, the CDR3 is TGCAGTGCTAGAGGACATCTAGCTAGGGACGAGGAGCAGTACTTC. This codes for CSARGHLARDEEQYF.

The chain uses TRBV4-2 and TRBJ2-7; tentative D call: TRBD1 (6 bases). V was cut by 0 bases and J by 0 bases, with 12 bases left in between. The CDR3 consists of 16 residues. The V gene's germline CDR1 is LGHNA and CDR2 YNFKEQ. The CDR3 reads CASSQDPTDSSYEQYF. The CDR3 DNA sequence: TGTGCCAGCAGCCAAGACCCAACGGACAGCTCCTACGAGCAGTACTTC.

This sequence joins TRBV20-1 and TRBJ2-3; D gene ambiguous. This CDR3 contains 13 residues. V lost 3 bases and J lost 3, with 10 bases in between. Per germline, CDR1 DFQATT and CDR2 SNEGSKA (reference sequence). CDR3 DNA: TGCAGTGCTAGTCTAGTAGTAACAGATACGCAGTATTTT. Its protein is CSASLVVTDTQYF.

This clonotype was seen repeatedly, ten times or more. The chain couples TRBV9 to TRBJ2-2, with 9 bases that match TRBD2. The V segment lost 0 bases and the J segment 4 bases; nucleotides outside the gene matches: 4. This CDR3 comprises 16 residues. Germline assignment: CDR1 SGDLS and CDR2 YYNGEE. The CDR3 spells CASSVERGASTGELFF. The CDR3 nucleotides are TGTGCCAGCAGCGTAGAGCGGGGGGCGAGCACCGGGGAGCTGTTTTTT. Drawing the rest from reference TRBV9 and TRBJ2-2, the complete variable domain is DSGVTQTPKHLITATGQRVTLRCSPRSGDLSVYWYQQSLDQGLQFLIQYYNGEERAKGNILERFSAQQFPDLHSELNLSSLELGDSALYFCASSVERGASTGELFFGEGSRLTVL.

This chain connects TRBV2 to TRBJ2-7; D assignment may be TRBD1 or TRBD2 (5 bases each). This CDR3 is built from 16 residues. Trimming stripped 1 base from V and 5 bases from J, with 18 bases between. The germline gives CDR1 SNHLY, CDR2 FYNNEI. As DNA, the CDR3 is TGTGCCAGCAGTGAAGGATGGGGCGCGCAGGAGGACGAGCAGTACTTC. It yields the protein CASSEGWGAQEDEQYF.

This clonotype has a handful of counts. The J gene is TRBJ2-3, the V gene TRBV7-9; D gene unclear. CDR1 and CDR2 (germline): SEHNR, FQNEAQ (reference sequence). Between the trimmed V and J ends, which lost 6 bases and 4 bases, there was a span of 8 bases. CDR3 length: 12 amino acids. DNA for the CDR3: TGTGCCAGCAGGGGTGGGTCAGATACGCAGTATTTT. Protein sequence: CASRGGSDTQYF.

The chain is built from TRBV7-3 and TRBJ2-3; maybe TRBD1 (6 bases). Germline V gives CDR1 SGHTA, CDR2 FQGTGA. The CDR3 has 15 amino acids. The V gene lost 5 bases and the J gene lost 0 bases, with 12 bases spanning the gap. The CDR3 here is CASSPGQLSTDTQYF. The CDR3, as DNA: TGTGCCAGCAGCCCCGGACAGCTTAGCACAGATACGCAGTATTTT.

This rearrangement joins TRBV5-1 to TRBJ2-1; 8 bases fit TRBD2. CDR1 and CDR2 (germline): SGHRS, YFSETQ. The CDR3 length is 16 residues. V was clipped by 1 base and J by 9 bases; unmatched bases: 12. The CDR3 DNA is TGCGCCAGCAGCTTGTTTTCGCGGGAGGCGTTCGGTGAGCAGTTCTTC. It encodes CASSLFSREAFGEQFF.

The chain has TRBV6-1 and TRBJ1-5; 9 nucleotides agree with TRBD1. With 0 bases clipped from V and 6 bases from J, the junction kept 6 bases outside the gene matches. CDR3 size: 16 residues. Germline assignment: CDR1 MNHNS and CDR2 SASEGT. The CDR3 nucleotides are TGTGCCAGCAGTGAAGCGTCGGGACAGGGCTTTCAGCCCCAGCATTTT. Amino acids: CASSEASGQGFQPQHF.

The chain joins TRBV12-5 to TRBJ1-1; TRBD1 agrees at 7 bases. The CDR3 is made up of 11 amino acids. Germline V lookup: CDR1 LGHNT, CDR2 FRNRAP. The junction had 6 bases not matched to a gene; V was cut back by 6 bases and J by 11 bases. The chain's CDR3 is CASGRGQEAFF. CDR3 nucleotide sequence: TGTGCTAGTGGACGCGGACAGGAGGCTTTCTTT.

The V call is TRBV5-1, the J call TRBJ2-7; D remains ambiguous. CDR3 size: 14 residues. V was shortened by 1 base and J by 4 bases, with 12 bases between the two germline ends. Germline V lookup: CDR1 SGHRS, CDR2 YFSETQ. CDR3 protein: CASSLPGRGYEQYF. For the CDR3, the DNA is TGCGCCAGCAGCTTGCCCGGTCGTGGGTACGAGCAGTACTTC.

This clonotype appeared many times. J is TRBJ2-5 and V is TRBV5-1; D is possibly TRBD1 or TRBD2 (5 bases each). CDR1 is SGHRS, CDR2 YFSETQ, per germline. Trimming removed 1 base at V and 4 bases at J, with 8 bases between. The CDR3 covers 13 residues. The CDR3 spells CASSLRDRETQYF. CDR3 in DNA: TGCGCCAGCAGCTTGAGGGACCGAGAGACCCAGTACTTC. Variable domain in full (rest from reference TRBV5-1 and TRBJ2-5): KAGVTQTPRYLIKTRGQQVTLSCSPISGHRSVSWYQQTPGQGLQFLFEYFSETQRNKGNFPGRFSGRQFSNSRSEMNVSTLELGDSALYLCASSLRDRETQYFGPGTRLLVL.

The chain has TRBV6-5 and TRBJ2-1; TRBD2 agrees at 8 bases. CDR1 MNHEY and CDR2 SVGAGI come from the germline V gene. The CDR3 spans 16 residues. V trimming: 4 bases; J trimming: 4 bases; junction bases outside the gene matches: 9. The CDR3 spells CASSFQLAAKYNEQFF. Here the CDR3 DNA reads TGTGCCAGCAGTTTCCAACTAGCGGCCAAATACAATGAGCAGTTCTTC.

V usage is TRBV4-1 and J usage is TRBJ2-1; D is possibly TRBD1 (5 bases). Germline CDR1 and CDR2: MGHRA and YSYEKL. Between the trimmed V and J ends, which lost 3 bases and 3 bases, there was a span of 9 bases. The CDR3 consists of 14 residues. CDR3 amino acids: CASSQTVYYNEQFF. The DNA for the CDR3 is TGCGCCAGCAGCCAGACAGTTTACTACAATGAGCAGTTCTTC.

This clonotype was found a few times. The chain couples TRBV5-5 to TRBJ2-5; possibly TRBD1 for D (6 bases). This CDR3 is built from 16 residues. CDR1 SGHKS and CDR2 YYEKEE come from the germline V gene (reference sequence). Trimming left V 1 base short and J 2 bases short, with 15 bases between. The CDR3 spells CASSLRGWLRQETQYF. For the CDR3, the DNA is TGTGCCAGCAGCTTGAGGGGGTGGTTACGACAAGAGACCCAGTACTTC.

This clonotype was seen a few times. The chain couples TRBV15 to TRBJ1-3; 8 bases match TRBD1. Germline V CDR1 and CDR2: LNHNV, YYDKDF (reference sequence). The V gene end was trimmed by 0 bases and the J gene end by 4 bases; junction bases not matched to a gene: 8. The CDR3 length is 17 residues. CDR3 residues: CATSRDQGAKPGNTIYF. The CDR3 region has the DNA TGTGCCACCAGCAGAGATCAGGGGGCAAAACCCGGAAACACCATATATTTT.

This clonotype was counted at least ten times. The chain employs TRBV5-1 and TRBJ2-1; the D is unclear. CDR1 SGHRS and CDR2 YFSETQ come from the germline V gene. V lost 0 bases, J lost 6 bases, and 7 bases lay in between. This CDR3 spans 13 amino acids. DNA for the CDR3: TGCGCCAGCAGCTTGGGGCAACTCAATGAGCAGTTCTTC. This codes for CASSLGQLNEQFF. Looking up the rest from reference TRBV5-1 and TRBJ2-1 gives the full variable domain: KAGVTQTPRYLIKTRGQQVTLSCSPISGHRSVSWYQQTPGQGLQFLFEYFSETQRNKGNFPGRFSGRQFSNSRSEMNVSTLELGDSALYLCASSLGQLNEQFFGPGTRLTVL.

This chain joins TRBV27 and TRBJ2-3; 9 bases fit TRBD1. The ends lost 8 bases at V and 7 bases at J; junction bases unmatched: 13. CDR1 MNHEY and CDR2 SMNVEV come from the germline V gene (reference sequence). This CDR3 region has 15 residues. DNA for the CDR3: TGTGCCAGCCGGCCGTTGGGACAGGGATGGTATACGCAGTATTTT. Protein product: CASRPLGQGWYTQYF.

The rearrangement links TRBV12-3 or TRBV12-4 to TRBJ1-6; D perhaps matches TRBD1 (6 bases). The V and J ends lost 4 bases and 9 bases respectively, with 10 bases between them. The CDR3 is made up of 13 amino acids. This chain's CDR3 is CASSSGATSPLHF. The CDR3 DNA sequence: TGTGCCAGCAGTTCAGGGGCAACTTCACCCCTCCACTTT.

This clonotype has just one count. The chain couples TRBV5-4 to TRBJ2-1; 8 nucleotides agree with TRBD2. This CDR3 comprises 14 residues. Germline-derived CDR1 and CDR2 are SGHNT and YYREEE (reference sequence). J lost 12 bases, V lost 4 bases, and 12 bases had no gene match. The CDR3 spells CASSPTPLREVQFF. CDR3 DNA sequence: TGTGCCAGCAGCCCAACCCCCCTGCGGGAGGTGCAGTTCTTC.

The CDR3 nucleotides read TGCGCCAGCAGCCACAACCGCCTTTACAATGAGCAGTTCTTC. It codes for CASSHNRLYNEQFF. The chain has TRBV4-1 and TRBJ2-1; D not certain. This CDR3 contains 14 residues. V was trimmed by 3 bases and J by 4 bases, leaving 10 bases between them. Germline assignment: CDR1 MGHRA and CDR2 YSYEKL.